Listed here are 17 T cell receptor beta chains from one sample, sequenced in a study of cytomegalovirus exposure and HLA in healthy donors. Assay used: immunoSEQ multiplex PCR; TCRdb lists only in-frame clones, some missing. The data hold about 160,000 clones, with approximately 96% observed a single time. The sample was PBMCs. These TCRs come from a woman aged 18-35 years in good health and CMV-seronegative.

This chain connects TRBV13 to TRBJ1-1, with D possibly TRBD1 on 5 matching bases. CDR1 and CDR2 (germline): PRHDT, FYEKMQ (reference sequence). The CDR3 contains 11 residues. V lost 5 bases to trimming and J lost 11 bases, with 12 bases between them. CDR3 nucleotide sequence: TGTGCCAGCAGCACCGGGACTCTCGCTTTCTTT. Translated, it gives CASSTGTLAFF.

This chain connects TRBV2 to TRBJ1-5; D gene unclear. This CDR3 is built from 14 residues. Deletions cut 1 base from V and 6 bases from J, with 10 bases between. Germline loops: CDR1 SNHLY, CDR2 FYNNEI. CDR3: CASSEGTRSQPQHF. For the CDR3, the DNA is TGTGCCAGCAGTGAAGGGACTAGAAGTCAGCCCCAGCATTTT.

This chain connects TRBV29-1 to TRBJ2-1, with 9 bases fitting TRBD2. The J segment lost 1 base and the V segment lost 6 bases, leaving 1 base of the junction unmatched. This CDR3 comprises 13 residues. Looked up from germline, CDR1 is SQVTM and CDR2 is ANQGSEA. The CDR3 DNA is TGCAGCGTCCTAGCGGGGTCCTACAATGAGCAGTTCTTC. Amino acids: CSVLAGSYNEQFF.

This CDR3 is CASSPGSPTYNEQFF. CDR3 DNA sequence: TGTGCCAGCAGCCCAGGGTCCCCCACCTACAATGAGCAGTTCTTC. The genes are TRBV7-2 and TRBJ2-1; possible D gene TRBD1, 5 bases. The CDR3 runs to 15 residues. The germline gives CDR1 SGHTA, CDR2 FQGNSA. Trimming cost V 5 bases and J 2 bases, with 13 bases left between them.

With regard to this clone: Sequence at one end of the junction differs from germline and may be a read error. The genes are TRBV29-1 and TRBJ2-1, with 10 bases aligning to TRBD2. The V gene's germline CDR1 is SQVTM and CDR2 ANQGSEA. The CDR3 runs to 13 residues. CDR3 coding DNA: TGCAGCGTCGAAGACAAGCGGGGGGGCGAGCAGTTCTTC. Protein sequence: CSVEDKRGGEQFF.

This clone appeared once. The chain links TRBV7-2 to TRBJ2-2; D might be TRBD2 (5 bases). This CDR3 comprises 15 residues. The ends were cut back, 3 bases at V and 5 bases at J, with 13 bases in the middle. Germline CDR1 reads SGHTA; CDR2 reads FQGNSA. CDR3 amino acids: CASSFSLGGTGELFF. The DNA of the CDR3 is TGTGCCAGCAGCTTCAGTTTGGGCGGGACCGGGGAGCTGTTTTTT.

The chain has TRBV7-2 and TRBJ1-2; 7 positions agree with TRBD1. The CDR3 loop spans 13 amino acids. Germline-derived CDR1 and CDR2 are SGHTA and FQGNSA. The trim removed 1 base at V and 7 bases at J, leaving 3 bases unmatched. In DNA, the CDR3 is TGTGCCAGCAGCTTAGGAGACAGGGCTGGCTACACCTTC. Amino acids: CASSLGDRAGYTF.

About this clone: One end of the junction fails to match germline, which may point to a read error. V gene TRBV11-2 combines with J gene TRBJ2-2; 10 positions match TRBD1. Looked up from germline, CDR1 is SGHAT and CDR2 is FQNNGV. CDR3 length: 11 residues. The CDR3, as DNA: TGTGCCAGCAGCTCCGGACAGGGGGACCTTTTT. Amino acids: CASSSGQGDLF.

The DNA for the CDR3 is TGTGCCAGCAGCCAAGCCCCAGGCTCGAACACCGGGGAGCTGTTTTTT. It yields the protein CASSQAPGSNTGELFF. V usage is TRBV14 and J usage is TRBJ2-2; D is uncertain. Trimming took 1 base from V and 0 from J, leaving 9 bases between them. Per the germline V gene, CDR1 is SGHDN and CDR2 is FVKESK. CDR3 length: 16 amino acids.

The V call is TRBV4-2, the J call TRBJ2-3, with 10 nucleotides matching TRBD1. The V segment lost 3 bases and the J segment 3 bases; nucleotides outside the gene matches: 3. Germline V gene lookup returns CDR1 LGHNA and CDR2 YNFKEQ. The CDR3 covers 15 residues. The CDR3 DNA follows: TGTGCCAGCAGCCATCGGACAGGGGGGACAGATACGCAGTATTTT. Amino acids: CASSHRTGGTDTQYF.

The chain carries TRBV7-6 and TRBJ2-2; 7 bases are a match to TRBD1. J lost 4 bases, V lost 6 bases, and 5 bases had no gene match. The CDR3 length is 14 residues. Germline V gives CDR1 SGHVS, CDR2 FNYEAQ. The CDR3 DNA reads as TGTGCCAGCAGGCAACAGGGGCCCACCGGGGAGCTGTTTTTT. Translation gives CASRQQGPTGELFF. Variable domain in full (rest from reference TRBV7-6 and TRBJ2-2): GAGVSQSPRYKVTKRGQDVALRCDPISGHVSLYWYRQALGQGPEFLTYFNYEAQQDKSGLPNDRFSAERPEGSISTLTIQRTEQRDSAMYRCASRQQGPTGELFFGEGSRLTVL.

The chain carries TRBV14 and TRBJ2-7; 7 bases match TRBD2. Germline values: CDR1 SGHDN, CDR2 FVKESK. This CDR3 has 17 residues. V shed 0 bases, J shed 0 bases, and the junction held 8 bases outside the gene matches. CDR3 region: CASSQDFGGGLSYEQYF. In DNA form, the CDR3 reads TGTGCCAGCAGCCAAGATTTCGGCGGGGGACTCTCCTACGAGCAGTACTTC.

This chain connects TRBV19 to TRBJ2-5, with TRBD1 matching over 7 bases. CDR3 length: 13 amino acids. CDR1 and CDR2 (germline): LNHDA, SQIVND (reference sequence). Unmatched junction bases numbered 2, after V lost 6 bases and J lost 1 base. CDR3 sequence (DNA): TGTGCCAGTAGCACAGGGGCCCAAGAGACCCAGTACTTC. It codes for CASSTGAQETQYF.

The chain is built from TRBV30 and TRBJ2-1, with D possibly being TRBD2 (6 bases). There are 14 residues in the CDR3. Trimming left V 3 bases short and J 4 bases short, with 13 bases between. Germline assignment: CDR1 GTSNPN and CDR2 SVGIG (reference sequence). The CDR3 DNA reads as TGTGCCTGGAGCGACGGAGGGATTTACAATGAGCAGTTCTTC. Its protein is CAWSDGGIYNEQFF.

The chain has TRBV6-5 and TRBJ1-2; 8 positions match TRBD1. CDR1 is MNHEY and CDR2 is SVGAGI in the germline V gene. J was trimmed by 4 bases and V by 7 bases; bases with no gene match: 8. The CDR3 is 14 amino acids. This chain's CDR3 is CASTGTGELYGYTF. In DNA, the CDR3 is TGTGCCAGCACCGGGACAGGAGAACTCTATGGCTACACCTTC.

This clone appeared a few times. As DNA, the CDR3 is TGTGCCAGCAGCCGGACTAGCGGTGACACCGGGGAGCTGTTTTTT. Its protein product is CASSRTSGDTGELFF. The chain couples TRBV6-1 to TRBJ2-2, with TRBD2 matching 10 bases. There are 15 residues in the CDR3. Germline V gene sequence: CDR1 MNHNS, CDR2 SASEGT. V lost 6 bases to trimming and J lost 3 bases; unmatched junction nucleotides: 4.

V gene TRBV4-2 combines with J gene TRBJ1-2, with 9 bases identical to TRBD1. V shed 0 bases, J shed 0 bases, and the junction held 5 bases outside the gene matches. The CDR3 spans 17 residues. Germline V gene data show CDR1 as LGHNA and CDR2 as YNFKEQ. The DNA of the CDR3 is TGTGCCAGCAGCCAAGAAGGGGACAGGGCCTCTAACTATGGCTACACCTTC. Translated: CASSQEGDRASNYGYTF.